This entry features one T cell receptor beta chain sequence. This sample is drawn from a study of blood T cell repertoires in COVID-19. TCRdb keeps only in-frame clones here, not all; method: immunoSEQ multiplex PCR. The repertoire holds some 61,000 clones, with just over 85% as singletons. This CDR3 has 16 amino acids. The V segment lost 0 bases and the J segment 9 bases; nucleotides outside the gene matches: 8. In germline, CDR1 is LGHNA, CDR2 YSLEER. The sequence was collected from a man aged 25-45 years with acute or convalescent COVID-19. Sequenced: peripheral blood. This chain joins TRBV4-3 and TRBJ2-7, with TRBD2 identical over 13 bases. The CDR3 coding sequence is TGCGCCAGCAGCCAAGATGCTTCACTAGCGGGAGGGGTGCAGTACTTC. It specifies CASSQDASLAGGVQYF.